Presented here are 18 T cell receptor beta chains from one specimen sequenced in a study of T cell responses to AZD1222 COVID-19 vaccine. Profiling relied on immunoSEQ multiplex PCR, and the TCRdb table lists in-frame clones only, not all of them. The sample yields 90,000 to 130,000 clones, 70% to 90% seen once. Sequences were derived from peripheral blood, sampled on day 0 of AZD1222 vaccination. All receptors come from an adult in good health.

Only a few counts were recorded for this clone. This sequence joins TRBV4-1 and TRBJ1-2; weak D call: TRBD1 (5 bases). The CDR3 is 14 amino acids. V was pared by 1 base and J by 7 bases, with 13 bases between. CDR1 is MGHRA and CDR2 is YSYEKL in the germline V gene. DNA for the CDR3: TGCGCCAGCAGCCAAGTTGGTGACAGATCTGGCTACACCTTC. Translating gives CASSQVGDRSGYTF.

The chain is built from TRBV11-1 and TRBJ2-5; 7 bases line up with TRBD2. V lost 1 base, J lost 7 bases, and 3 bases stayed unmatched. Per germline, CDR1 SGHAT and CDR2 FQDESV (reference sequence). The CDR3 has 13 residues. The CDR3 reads CASSLVREGTQYF. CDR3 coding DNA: TGTGCCAGCAGCTTAGTCAGGGAGGGGACCCAGTACTTC.

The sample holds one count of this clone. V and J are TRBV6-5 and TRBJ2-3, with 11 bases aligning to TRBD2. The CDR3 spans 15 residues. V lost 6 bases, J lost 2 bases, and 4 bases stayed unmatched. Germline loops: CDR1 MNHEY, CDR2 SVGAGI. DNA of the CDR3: TGTGCCAGCAGCGCGACTAGCGGGAACACAGATACGCAGTATTTT. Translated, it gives CASSATSGNTDTQYF.

CDR3 nucleotide sequence: TGTGCCAGCCGCGACCTTAGGCATGAAAAACTGTTTTTT. As protein: CASRDLRHEKLFF. The chain joins TRBV7-9 to TRBJ1-4; D remains ambiguous. CDR1 SEHNR and CDR2 FQNEAQ come from the germline V gene (reference sequence). V was cut by 8 bases and J by 6 bases, with 13 bases left in between. The CDR3 covers 13 residues.

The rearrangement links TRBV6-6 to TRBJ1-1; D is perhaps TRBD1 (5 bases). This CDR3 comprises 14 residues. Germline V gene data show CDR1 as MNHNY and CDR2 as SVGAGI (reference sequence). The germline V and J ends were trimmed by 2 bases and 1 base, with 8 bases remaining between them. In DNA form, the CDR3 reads TGTGCCAGCAGTTACGGGGCTGAGAACACTGAAGCTTTCTTT. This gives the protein CASSYGAENTEAFF.

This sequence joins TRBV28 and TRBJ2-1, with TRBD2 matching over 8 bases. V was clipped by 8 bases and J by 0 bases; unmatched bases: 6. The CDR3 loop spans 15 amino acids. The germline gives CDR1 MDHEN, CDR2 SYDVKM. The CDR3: CASGRAGGSYNEQFF. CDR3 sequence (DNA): TGTGCCAGCGGCAGGGCGGGGGGCTCCTACAATGAGCAGTTCTTC.

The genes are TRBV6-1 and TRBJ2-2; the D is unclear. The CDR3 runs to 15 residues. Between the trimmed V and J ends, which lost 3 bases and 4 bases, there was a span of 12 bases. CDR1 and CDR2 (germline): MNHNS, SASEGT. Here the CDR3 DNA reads TGTGCCAGCAGTGAGACATCAGGACGCACCGGGGAGCTGTTTTTT. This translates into CASSETSGRTGELFF.

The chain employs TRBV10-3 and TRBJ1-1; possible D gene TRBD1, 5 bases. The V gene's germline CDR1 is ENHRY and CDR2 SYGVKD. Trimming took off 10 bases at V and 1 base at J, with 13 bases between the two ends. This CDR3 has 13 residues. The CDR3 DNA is TGTGCCACCCGGGACTCAGGGAACACTGAAGCTTTCTTT. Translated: CATRDSGNTEAFF.

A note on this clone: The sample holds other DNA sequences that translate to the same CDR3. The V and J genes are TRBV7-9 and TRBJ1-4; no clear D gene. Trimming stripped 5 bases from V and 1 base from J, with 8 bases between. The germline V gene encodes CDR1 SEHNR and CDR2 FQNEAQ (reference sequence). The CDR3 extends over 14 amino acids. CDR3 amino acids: CASSPTRTNEKLFF. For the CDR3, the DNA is TGTGCCAGCAGCCCAACTAGAACTAATGAAAAACTGTTTTTT.

CDR3 sequence (DNA): TGTGCCAGCCGGGTCCTCAATGAGCAGTTCTTC. Its protein is CASRVLNEQFF. This chain links TRBV19 with TRBJ2-1; D not resolved. The CDR3 runs 11 residues. Looked up from germline, CDR1 is LNHDA and CDR2 is SQIVND (reference sequence). Trimming removed 9 bases from V and 6 bases from J, with 9 bases in between.

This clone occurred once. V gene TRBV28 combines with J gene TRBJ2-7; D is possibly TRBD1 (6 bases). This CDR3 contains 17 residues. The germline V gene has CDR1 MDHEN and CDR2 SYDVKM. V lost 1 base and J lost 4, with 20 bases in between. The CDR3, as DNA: TGTGCCAGCAGTTTATTCCTAGGACAGACCTACCATTACGAGCAGTACTTC. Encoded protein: CASSLFLGQTYHYEQYF.

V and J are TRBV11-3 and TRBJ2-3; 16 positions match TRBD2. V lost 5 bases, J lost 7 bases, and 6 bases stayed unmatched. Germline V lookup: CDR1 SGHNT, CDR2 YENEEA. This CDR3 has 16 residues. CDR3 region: CASSTGTSGGGNTQYF. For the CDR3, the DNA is TGTGCCAGCAGCACTGGGACTAGCGGGGGGGGGAATACGCAGTATTTT.

In nucleotides, the CDR3 is TGTGCCAGCTCACTAACTCAGGGGATTCGCAATCAGCCCCAGCATTTT. Its translation: CASSLTQGIRNQPQHF. This chain connects TRBV18 to TRBJ1-5; possible D gene TRBD1, 6 bases. Germline values: CDR1 KGHSH, CDR2 LQKENI. V was cut by 4 bases and J by 2 bases, with 15 bases left in between. The CDR3 loop spans 16 amino acids.

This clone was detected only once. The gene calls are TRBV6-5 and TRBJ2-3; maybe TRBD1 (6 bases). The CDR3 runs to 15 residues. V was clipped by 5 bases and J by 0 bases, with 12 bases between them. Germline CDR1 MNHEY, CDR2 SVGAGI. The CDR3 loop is CASSTLGASTDTQYF. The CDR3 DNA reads TGTGCCAGCAGTACCTTGGGGGCGAGCACAGATACGCAGTATTTT.

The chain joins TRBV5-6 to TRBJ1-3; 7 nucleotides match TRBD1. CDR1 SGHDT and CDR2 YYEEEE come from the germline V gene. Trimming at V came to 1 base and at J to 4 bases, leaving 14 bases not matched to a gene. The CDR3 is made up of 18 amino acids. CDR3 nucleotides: TGTGCCAGCAGCTTGTGGCAGGGGGGAAATTCTCTGGGAAACACCATATATTTT. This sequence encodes CASSLWQGGNSLGNTIYF. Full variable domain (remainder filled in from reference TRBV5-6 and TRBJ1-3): DAGVTQSPTHLIKTRGQQVTLRCSPKSGHDTVSWYQQALGQGPQFIFQYYEEEERQRGNFPDRFSGHQFPNYSSELNVNALLLGDSALYLCASSLWQGGNSLGNTIYFGEGSWLTVV.

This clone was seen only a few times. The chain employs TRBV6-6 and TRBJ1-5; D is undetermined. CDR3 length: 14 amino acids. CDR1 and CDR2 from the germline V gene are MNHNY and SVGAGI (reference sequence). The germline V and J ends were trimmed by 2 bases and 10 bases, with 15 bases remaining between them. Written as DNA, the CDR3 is TGTGCCAGCAGTTACGCGTCGGCCAATGGTCCCCAGCATTTT. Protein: CASSYASANGPQHF.

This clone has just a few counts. This CDR3 is CARLRDRGNYGYTF. CDR3 bases: TGTGCCCGTCTGCGGGACAGGGGTAACTATGGCTACACCTTC. This chain connects TRBV7-7 to TRBJ1-2; 10 bases map to TRBD1. CDR3 size: 14 residues. Looked up from germline, CDR1 is SSHAT and CDR2 is FNYEAQ (reference sequence). The V segment lost 11 bases and the J segment 1 base; nucleotides outside the gene matches: 7.

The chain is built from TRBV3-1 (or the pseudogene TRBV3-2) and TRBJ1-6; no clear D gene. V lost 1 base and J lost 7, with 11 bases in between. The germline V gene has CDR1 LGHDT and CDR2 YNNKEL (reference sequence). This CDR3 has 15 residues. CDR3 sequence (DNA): TGTGCCAGCAGCCAAGGTGTCCAGGAGAATTCACCCCTCCACTTT. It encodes CASSQGVQENSPLHF.